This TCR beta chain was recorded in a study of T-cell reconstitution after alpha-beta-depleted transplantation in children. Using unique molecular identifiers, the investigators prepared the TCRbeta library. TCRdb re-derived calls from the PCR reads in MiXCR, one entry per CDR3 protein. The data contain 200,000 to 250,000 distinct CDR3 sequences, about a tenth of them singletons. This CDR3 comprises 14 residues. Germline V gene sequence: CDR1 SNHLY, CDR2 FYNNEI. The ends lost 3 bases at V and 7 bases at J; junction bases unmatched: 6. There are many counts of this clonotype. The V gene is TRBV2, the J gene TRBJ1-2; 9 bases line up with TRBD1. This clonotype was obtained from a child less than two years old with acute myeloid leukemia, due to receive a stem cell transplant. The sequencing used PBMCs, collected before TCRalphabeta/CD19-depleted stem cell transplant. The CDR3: CASSEGTGFGGYTF. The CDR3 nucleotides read TGTGCCAGCAGTGAGGGGACAGGGTTCGGTGGCTACACCTTC. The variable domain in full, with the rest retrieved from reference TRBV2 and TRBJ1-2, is EPEVTQTPSHQVTQMGQEVILRCVPISNHLYFYWYRQILGQKVEFLVSFYNNEISEKSEIFDDQFSVERPDGSNFTLKIRSTKLEDSAMYFCASSEGTGFGGYTFGSGTRLTVV.